Each of the 15 T cell receptor beta chains below was sequenced from the same sample in a study of cytomegalovirus exposure and HLA in healthy donors. PCR was performed using 60 Vbeta and 13 Jbeta primers. Measured with immunoSEQ multiplex PCR; TCRdb has only the in-frame clones, and not every one. Of around 61,000 clones listed, about 86% are singletons. The sample taken for sequencing was PBMCs. Source of these receptors: a man aged 35 to 55 in good health and CMV-seronegative.

The rearrangement joins TRBV4-1 to TRBJ2-1, with a weak D call TRBD2 (6 bases). The CDR3 consists of 16 residues. From germline, CDR1 is MGHRA and CDR2 YSYEKL. Trimming stripped 1 base from V and 5 bases from J, with 15 bases between. DNA of the CDR3: TGCGCCAGCAGCCAAGTAGCACCTGGGGGGAACAATGAGCAGTTCTTC. Translating gives CASSQVAPGGNNEQFF.

This clone was detected only once. V and J are TRBV10-2 and TRBJ2-1, with 9 nucleotides matching TRBD2. The junction had 11 bases not matched to a gene; V was cut back by 2 bases and J by 9 bases. CDR3 size: 16 residues. Germline V gene data show CDR1 as WSHSY and CDR2 as SAAADI. The CDR3 spells CASSEIPSGVAGEQFF. The CDR3 DNA reads as TGCGCCAGCAGTGAGATTCCTAGCGGGGTTGCTGGTGAGCAGTTCTTC.

The table lists this clone with a few counts. The chain has TRBV5-8 and TRBJ1-6; weak D call: TRBD1 (6 bases). The CDR3 is made up of 17 amino acids. The germline CDR1 and CDR2 sequences are SGHTS and YDEGEE. V lost 3 bases to trimming and J lost 7 bases, with 20 bases between them. CDR3 nucleotide sequence: TGTGCCAGCAGCTCGATAAAACAGGGCGTACTGAATTCACCCCTCCACTTT. Translating gives CASSSIKQGVLNSPLHF. Combining the CDR3 with reference TRBV5-8 and TRBJ1-6 gives the whole variable domain EAGVTQSPTHLIKTRGQQATLRCSPISGHTSVYWYQQALGLGLQFLLWYDEGEERNRGNFPPRFSGRQFPNYSSELNVNALELEDSALYLCASSSIKQGVLNSPLHFGNGTRLTVT.

This clone was recorded a few times. V and J are TRBV5-4 and TRBJ2-5; D ambiguous. The germline V gene encodes CDR1 SGHNT and CDR2 YYREEE (reference sequence). The CDR3 is made up of 13 amino acids. V was pared by 4 bases and J by 2 bases, with 9 bases between. The CDR3 here is CASSPEMQETQYF. The CDR3 DNA follows: TGTGCCAGCAGCCCCGAGATGCAAGAGACCCAGTACTTC.

The chain combines TRBV5-4 with TRBJ2-1, with 9 bases aligning to TRBD2. This CDR3 has 14 residues. Germline lookup yields CDR1 SGHNT and CDR2 YYREEE (reference sequence). J gave up 6 bases and V 3 bases, and 4 bases lay outside the gene matches. DNA for the CDR3: TGTGCCAGCAGCTCCCTAGCGGGGATCAATGAGCAGTTCTTC. Amino acid sequence: CASSSLAGINEQFF.

The chain couples TRBV5-8 to TRBJ2-2, with a possible D match to TRBD2 (6 bases). The CDR3 has 14 amino acids. CDR1 SGHTS and CDR2 YDEGEE come from the germline V gene. The V gene lost 2 bases and the J gene lost 6 bases, with 11 bases spanning the gap. CDR3 coding DNA: TGTGCCAGCAGCTTTGGAGGGGTCGCCGGGGAGCTGTTTTTT. Translated: CASSFGGVAGELFF.

V gene TRBV6-5 combines with J gene TRBJ1-1; maybe TRBD1 (5 bases). The germline CDR1 and CDR2 sequences are MNHEY and SVGAGI. The CDR3 contains 16 residues. The V end was cut by 2 bases, the J end by 0 bases, with 13 bases between. The CDR3 reads CASSYQTVNMNTEAFF. The CDR3 DNA sequence: TGTGCCAGCAGTTACCAGACAGTGAACATGAACACTGAAGCTTTCTTT.

The chain carries TRBV7-6 and TRBJ1-5, with D perhaps TRBD1 (5 bases). Germline lookup yields CDR1 SGHVS and CDR2 FNYEAQ. V was cut by 1 base and J by 2 bases, with 9 bases left in between. There are 15 residues in the CDR3. CDR3 sequence: CASSLEGRGNQPQHF. The CDR3 DNA reads TGTGCCAGCAGCTTAGAGGGCAGGGGCAATCAGCCCCAGCATTTT.

The J gene is TRBJ1-1, the V gene TRBV7-2, with 8 bases that match TRBD1. The CDR3 has 14 residues. CDR1 SGHTA and CDR2 FQGNSA come from the germline V gene. The J segment lost 5 bases and the V segment lost 5 bases, leaving 7 bases of the junction unmatched. The CDR3 DNA sequence: TGTGCCAGCAGCCAAGGACAGGGTTGGACTGAAGCTTTCTTT. It codes for CASSQGQGWTEAFF.

The chain employs TRBV6-5 and TRBJ2-1, with unresolved D. Germline V gene data show CDR1 as MNHEY and CDR2 as SVGAGI. The CDR3 runs to 15 residues. Trimming cost V 4 bases and J 0 bases, with 10 bases left between them. CDR3 residues: CASSWKRSSYNEQFF. The CDR3 DNA follows: TGTGCCAGCAGTTGGAAGAGGAGCTCCTACAATGAGCAGTTCTTC.

This clone showed up just once. The J gene is TRBJ2-2, the V gene TRBV19; 10 nucleotides line up with TRBD2. This CDR3 has 17 residues. CDR1 and CDR2 (germline): LNHDA, SQIVND (reference sequence). The V and J ends lost 5 bases and 2 bases, in that order; junction bases with no gene match: 8. CDR3 amino acids: CASSSLAGGINTGELFF. The CDR3 DNA reads TGTGCCAGTAGTTCCTTAGCGGGGGGCATAAACACCGGGGAGCTGTTTTTT.

Points on this clone: The identical CDR3 is also encoded by other nucleotide sequences in the sample. The genes are TRBV30 and TRBJ1-2; 12 bases map to TRBD1. The CDR3 is made up of 15 amino acids. V was pared by 4 bases and J by 8 bases, with 11 bases of the junction left unmatched. Per the germline V gene, CDR1 is GTSNPN and CDR2 is SVGIG (reference sequence). The CDR3 sequence: CAWTSKPGTGGGYTF. The CDR3, as DNA: TGTGCCTGGACCAGCAAACCCGGGACAGGGGGCGGCTACACCTTC.

V gene TRBV19 combines with J gene TRBJ2-2; the D is unclear. The V end was cut by 3 bases, the J end by 8 bases, with 10 bases between. CDR3 length: 13 amino acids. In germline, CDR1 is LNHDA, CDR2 SQIVND (reference sequence). The CDR3, as DNA: TGTGCCAGTAGTATCGGTCGGAGAGGGGAGCTGTTTTTT. Its protein is CASSIGRRGELFF. The full variable domain, its missing parts supplied by reference TRBV19 and TRBJ2-2, is DGGITQSPKYLFRKEGQNVTLSCEQNLNHDAMYWYRQDPGQGLRLIYYSQIVNDFQKGDIAEGYSVSREKKESFPLTVTSAQKNPTAFYLCASSIGRRGELFFGEGSRLTVL.

This sequence joins TRBV6-1 and TRBJ1-5, with TRBD1 as a possible D gene (6 bases). The V end lost 2 bases, the J end lost 4 bases, and 15 bases lay between the germline ends. The CDR3 spans 16 residues. The germline V gene encodes CDR1 MNHNS and CDR2 SASEGT. CDR3 coding DNA: TGTGCCAGCAGTGAATACTGGGGGCCGGATAATCAGCCCCAGCATTTT. Translation: CASSEYWGPDNQPQHF.

J is TRBJ1-5 and V is TRBV7-2, with TRBD1 identical over 10 bases. With 5 bases clipped from V and 6 bases from J, the junction kept 7 bases outside the gene matches. The CDR3 extends over 15 amino acids. Germline CDR1 and CDR2: SGHTA and FQGNSA. The CDR3 protein is CASSRDRGPVQPQHF. The CDR3 coding sequence is TGTGCCAGCAGCAGGGACAGGGGCCCCGTTCAGCCCCAGCATTTT.